The clone carrying this T cell receptor beta chain was counted between two and nine times. Its antigen is as yet unknown. PCR amplification relied on 60 Vbeta primers (plus 13 Jbeta primers). The method was immunoSEQ multiplex PCR; TCRdb's version includes in-frame clones alone and lacks a portion of them. Of around 150,000 clones in the sample, about 81% were seen once. This entry comes from a study of cytomegalovirus exposure and HLA in healthy donors. The V gene's germline CDR1 is SGHDN and CDR2 FVKESK. Trimming stripped 4 bases from V and 4 bases from J, with 13 bases between. The CDR3 runs 14 residues. Points from the study as a whole: After further analysis at a later stage, 15,000 to 20,000 TCR beta sequences were associated with HLA alleles at 0.05 false discovery rate.

The sequence derives from a woman aged 18-29 years in good health and CMV-seronegative. The V and J genes are TRBV14 and TRBJ1-2, with D possibly TRBD1 on 5 matching bases. The sample consisted of PBMCs. CDR3: CASSPRGGGYGYTF. In DNA, the CDR3 is TGTGCCAGCAGCCCCCGGGGGGGTGGCTATGGCTACACCTTC.